One and the same sample provided the 27 T cell receptor beta chains below, sequenced in a study of T cell responses to AZD1222 COVID-19 vaccine (dated by TCRdb to the early 2020s). Libraries were built with the immunoSEQ multiplex PCR assay. TCRdb carries this immuneACCESS record with in-frame sequences only. Its versions omit some clonotypes, under half of them owing to an unresolved V gene in the studies checked, with the rest unexplained. The sample includes roughly 150,000 clones, with approximately 91% observed a single time. Of the sample, less than 2% is held by the ten largest clones. What this sample's time point label stands for: about 28 days (+/-7) after the second vaccine dose. Specimen: peripheral blood, collected 28 days after the second AZD1222 dose. These receptors were obtained from an adult who received the AZD1222 COVID-19 vaccine.

The CDR3 is CASSPKRDRGSLSGNTIYF. CDR3 bases: TGTGCCAGCAGCCCAAAGCGGGACAGGGGAAGTCTTTCTGGAAACACCATATATTTT. The chain is built from TRBV3-1 (or the pseudogene TRBV3-2) and TRBJ1-3; 10 nucleotides agree with TRBD1. The CDR3 is 19 amino acids. Germline CDR1 is LGHDT and CDR2 is YNNKEL (reference sequence). V lost 4 bases, J lost 1 base, and 13 bases stayed unmatched.

This clone was detected once. The chain is built from TRBV4-2 and TRBJ2-1; D might be TRBD1 (5 bases). The V and J ends lost 5 bases and 9 bases respectively, with 11 bases between them. Germline CDR1 and CDR2: LGHNA and YNFKEQ. The CDR3 consists of 12 residues. CDR3 DNA: TGTGCCAGCAGCGGAAGGGGATCTGAGCAGTTCTTC. This sequence encodes CASSGRGSEQFF.

V is TRBV6-5 and J is TRBJ1-1; TRBD1 aligns across 8 bases. This CDR3 is built from 13 residues. V gave up 5 bases and J gave up 3 bases; unmatched junction bases: 2. Germline-derived CDR1 and CDR2 are MNHEY and SVGAGI. The CDR3 here is CASSTGGHTEAFF. The CDR3 DNA sequence: TGTGCCAGCAGTACAGGGGGACACACTGAAGCTTTCTTT.

The chain couples TRBV5-1 to TRBJ2-7; 7 bases are shared with TRBD1. The CDR3 has 14 amino acids. The V segment lost 3 bases and the J segment 2 bases; nucleotides outside the gene matches: 5. Germline CDR1 is SGHRS and CDR2 is YFSETQ. The CDR3 sequence is CASSWGTAAYEQYF. DNA for the CDR3: TGCGCCAGCAGCTGGGGGACAGCAGCCTACGAGCAGTACTTC.

The gene calls are TRBV28 and TRBJ2-1; the D gene is possibly TRBD2 (7 bases). The germline gives CDR1 MDHEN, CDR2 SYDVKM. V lost 6 bases and J lost 4, with 16 bases in between. The CDR3 has 15 amino acids. The CDR3 sequence: CASSGRGARYNEQFF. The CDR3 DNA sequence: TGTGCCAGCAGCGGCCGGGGGGCCAGGTACAATGAGCAGTTCTTC.

CDR3 DNA sequence: TGTGCCAGCAGCGTACAGGGGGAGGGCCAGCCCCAGCATTTT. The encoded protein is CASSVQGEGQPQHF. This sequence joins TRBV5-4 and TRBJ1-5, with TRBD1 matching over 8 bases. V was pared by 4 bases and J by 7 bases, with 7 bases of the junction left unmatched. This CDR3 is built from 14 residues. From germline, CDR1 is SGHNT and CDR2 YYREEE (reference sequence).

This clone is classed as medium-sized. This sequence joins TRBV13 and TRBJ1-1; unclear D gene. V lost 5 bases, J lost 5 bases, and 12 bases lay in between. Germline CDR1 PRHDT, CDR2 FYEKMQ (reference sequence). This CDR3 is built from 13 residues. This chain's CDR3 is CASSPPIETEAFF. The CDR3 DNA follows: TGTGCCAGCAGCCCCCCCATTGAAACTGAAGCTTTCTTT.

This clone was found once. CDR3 protein: CASSPGASGYNEQFF. The CDR3 DNA is TGTGCCAGTAGTCCCGGCGCTAGCGGGTACAATGAGCAGTTCTTC. This chain uses TRBV19 with TRBJ2-1; 8 positions agree with TRBD2. The J segment lost 4 bases and the V segment lost 5 bases, leaving 7 bases of the junction unmatched. Germline V lookup: CDR1 LNHDA, CDR2 SQIVND (reference sequence). The CDR3 length is 15 residues.

The chain recombines TRBV19 with TRBJ2-1, with TRBD1 as a possible D gene (5 bases). With 1 base removed from V and 12 bases from J, the gap between germline ends came to 7 bases. Germline V gene lookup returns CDR1 LNHDA and CDR2 SQIVND (reference sequence). CDR3 length equals 11 residues. The CDR3 DNA is TGTGCCAGTAGTATAGGGGGCAGGCAGTTCTTC. Translation gives CASSIGGRQFF.

In nucleotides, the CDR3 is TGTGCCAGCAGCTTAAGCTCGGCTAGCGGTCAAGAGACCCAGTACTTC. It is translated as CASSLSSASGQETQYF. The rearrangement joins TRBV11-1 to TRBJ2-5, with 7 bases lining up with TRBD2. Germline V lookup: CDR1 SGHAT, CDR2 FQDESV (reference sequence). CDR3 length: 16 amino acids. J gave up 2 bases and V 2 bases, and 8 bases lay outside the gene matches.

This clone was detected a few times. V is TRBV19 and J is TRBJ2-1; no clear D gene. CDR1 LNHDA and CDR2 SQIVND come from the germline V gene (reference sequence). V was clipped by 4 bases and J by 2 bases, with 6 bases between them. There are 13 residues in the CDR3. Here the CDR3 DNA reads TGTGCCAGTAGTAAGGCGACCTACAATGAGCAGTTCTTC. Translating it yields CASSKATYNEQFF.

CDR3: CASSDLGGIQPQHF. The CDR3 DNA reads as TGTGCCAGCAGTGATCTGGGTGGAATTCAGCCCCAGCATTTT. The chain joins TRBV2 to TRBJ1-5, with D hard to call. The CDR3 has 14 residues. Germline CDR1 and CDR2: SNHLY and FYNNEI. Between the trimmed V and J ends, which lost 3 bases and 6 bases, there was a span of 12 bases.

As DNA, the CDR3 is TGTGCCGCCGGAGAAATGGGTCGGTCCTACGAGCAGTACTTC. This gives the protein CAAGEMGRSYEQYF. This sequence joins TRBV10-3 and TRBJ2-7; D not certain. Germline values: CDR1 ENHRY, CDR2 SYGVKD. The V gene lost 11 bases and the J gene lost 1 base, with 18 bases spanning the gap. The CDR3 consists of 14 residues.

This chain joins TRBV5-1 and TRBJ2-1; 9 nucleotides match TRBD2. This CDR3 is 17 amino acids long. CDR1 is SGHRS, CDR2 YFSETQ, per germline. The V segment lost 0 bases and the J segment 3 bases; nucleotides outside the gene matches: 7. CDR3 sequence (DNA): TGCGCCAGCAGCTTGGGGACTAGCGCCTCTCGCTACAATGAGCAGTTCTTC. Its translation is CASSLGTSASRYNEQFF. Supplemented by reference TRBV5-1 and TRBJ2-1, the full variable domain reads KAGVTQTPRYLIKTRGQQVTLSCSPISGHRSVSWYQQTPGQGLQFLFEYFSETQRNKGNFPGRFSGRQFSNSRSEMNVSTLELGDSALYLCASSLGTSASRYNEQFFGPGTRLTVL.

The chain carries TRBV19 and TRBJ2-3; possible D gene TRBD1, 6 bases. V lost 5 bases and J 2 bases, leaving 17 bases between the germline ends. The CDR3 runs to 16 residues. Germline lookup yields CDR1 LNHDA and CDR2 SQIVND (reference sequence). The DNA of the CDR3 is TGTGCCAGTAGTGGACTCGGGGACACCGCCACAGATACGCAGTATTTT. Translating it yields CASSGLGDTATDTQYF.

This clone was observed a single time. This chain joins TRBV2 and TRBJ1-4; 9 bases fit TRBD1. Germline lookup yields CDR1 SNHLY and CDR2 FYNNEI. V shed 10 bases and J 0 bases; nucleotides not matched to a gene: 6. The CDR3 consists of 15 residues. For the CDR3, the DNA is TGTGCCACCCGAGGACAGGGGACAACTAATGAAAAACTGTTTTTT. This translates into CATRGQGTTNEKLFF. Looking up the rest from reference TRBV2 and TRBJ1-4 gives the full variable domain: EPEVTQTPSHQVTQMGQEVILRCVPISNHLYFYWYRQILGQKVEFLVSFYNNEISEKSEIFDDQFSVERPDGSNFTLKIRSTKLEDSAMYFCATRGQGTTNEKLFFGSGTQLSVL.

This clone showed up just once. The V call is TRBV5-1, the J call TRBJ2-1, with TRBD2 identical over 12 bases. This CDR3 comprises 16 residues. Per germline, CDR1 SGHRS and CDR2 YFSETQ. Germline trimming cut 4 bases from V and 7 bases from J; bases unmatched to any gene: 9. The CDR3, as DNA: TGCGCCAGCAGCGTATCTGGACTAGCGGGACGGAATGAGCAGTTCTTC. Encoded protein: CASSVSGLAGRNEQFF. The entire variable domain, with the rest obtained from reference TRBV5-1 and TRBJ2-1, is as follows: KAGVTQTPRYLIKTRGQQVTLSCSPISGHRSVSWYQQTPGQGLQFLFEYFSETQRNKGNFPGRFSGRQFSNSRSEMNVSTLELGDSALYLCASSVSGLAGRNEQFFGPGTRLTVL.

The V call is TRBV15, the J call TRBJ2-5, with 8 bases fitting TRBD2. From germline, CDR1 is LNHNV and CDR2 YYDKDF (reference sequence). The CDR3 runs to 19 residues. The V segment lost 5 bases and the J segment 0 bases; nucleotides outside the gene matches: 17. The CDR3 spells CATSFTPSYREGYQETQYF. The CDR3, as DNA: TGTGCCACCAGCTTCACCCCCTCCTACCGGGAGGGGTACCAAGAGACCCAGTACTTC.

V usage is TRBV5-6 and J usage is TRBJ1-3, with D possibly being TRBD1 (5 bases). Germline CDR1 is SGHDT and CDR2 is YYEEEE. CDR3 length: 14 residues. The V end was cut by 4 bases, the J end by 4 bases, with 12 bases between. In DNA form, the CDR3 reads TGTGCCAGCAGCCACCGGGACCGAGGAAACACCATATATTTT. It encodes CASSHRDRGNTIYF.

The chain links TRBV7-9 to TRBJ2-1; D gene ambiguous. Trimming took off 5 bases at V and 4 bases at J, with 9 bases between the two ends. CDR3 length: 13 residues. The germline gives CDR1 SEHNR, CDR2 FQNEAQ (reference sequence). The CDR3 loop is CASSAVQYNEQFF. The DNA of the CDR3 is TGTGCCAGCAGCGCAGTCCAATACAATGAGCAGTTCTTC.

The V call is TRBV5-4, the J call TRBJ2-2; weak D call: TRBD1 (6 bases). Looked up from germline, CDR1 is SGHNT and CDR2 is YYREEE (reference sequence). Trimming cost V 0 bases and J 7 bases, with 16 bases left between them. This CDR3 has 16 amino acids. The CDR3, as DNA: TGTGCCAGCAGCTTGGCCGGACACAGGGATAACGGGGAGCTGTTTTTT. This translates into CASSLAGHRDNGELFF.

The V gene is TRBV7-3, the J gene TRBJ1-2, with D possibly being TRBD1 (5 bases). V lost 2 bases and J lost 7, with 11 bases in between. CDR3 length: 13 residues. Germline V gene data show CDR1 as SGHTA and CDR2 as FQGTGA. This CDR3 reads CASSLVQGSGYTF. The CDR3 DNA follows: TGTGCCAGCAGCTTAGTCCAGGGCTCTGGCTACACCTTC.

This sequence joins TRBV9 and TRBJ2-1; no firm D call. CDR1 SGDLS and CDR2 YYNGEE come from the germline V gene. Trimming pared 1 base from V and 10 bases from J, leaving 9 bases between. The CDR3 has 12 amino acids. CDR3 bases: TGTGCCAGCAGCGTAAGGCAAACCGAGCAGTTCTTC. Protein: CASSVRQTEQFF.

The chain couples TRBV7-3 to TRBJ1-1; a weak D match, TRBD1 (5 bases). Trimming took off 0 bases at V and 0 bases at J, with 8 bases between the two ends. This CDR3 contains 15 residues. Germline CDR1 is SGHTA and CDR2 is FQGTGA. The CDR3 protein is CASSLTGLMNTEAFF. For the CDR3, the DNA is TGTGCCAGCAGCTTAACGGGACTTATGAACACTGAAGCTTTCTTT.

J is TRBJ2-1 and V is TRBV7-9, with TRBD2 identical over 7 bases. Germline lookup yields CDR1 SEHNR and CDR2 FQNEAQ (reference sequence). V gave up 5 bases and J gave up 6 bases; unmatched junction bases: 10. The CDR3 has 15 residues. The CDR3 is CASSPPRENGNEQFF. CDR3 nucleotides: TGTGCCAGCAGCCCCCCGCGGGAGAACGGCAATGAGCAGTTCTTC.

V gene TRBV18 combines with J gene TRBJ1-3; D ambiguous. The V and J ends lost 1 base and 0 bases respectively, with 10 bases between them. This CDR3 comprises 16 residues. The germline CDR1 and CDR2 sequences are KGHSH and LQKENI. The CDR3 reads CASSPQGQSSGNTIYF. The CDR3 coding sequence is TGTGCCAGCTCACCACAGGGTCAATCCTCTGGAAACACCATATATTTT.

The chain couples TRBV4-1 to TRBJ1-1; no firm D call. The CDR3 totals 14 residues. V shed 0 bases and J shed 4 bases, with 9 bases lying between them. CDR1 MGHRA and CDR2 YSYEKL come from the germline V gene. In nucleotides, the CDR3 is TGCGCCAGCAGCCAAGATCGGGGTCGCACTGAAGCTTTCTTT. Translated, it gives CASSQDRGRTEAFF.